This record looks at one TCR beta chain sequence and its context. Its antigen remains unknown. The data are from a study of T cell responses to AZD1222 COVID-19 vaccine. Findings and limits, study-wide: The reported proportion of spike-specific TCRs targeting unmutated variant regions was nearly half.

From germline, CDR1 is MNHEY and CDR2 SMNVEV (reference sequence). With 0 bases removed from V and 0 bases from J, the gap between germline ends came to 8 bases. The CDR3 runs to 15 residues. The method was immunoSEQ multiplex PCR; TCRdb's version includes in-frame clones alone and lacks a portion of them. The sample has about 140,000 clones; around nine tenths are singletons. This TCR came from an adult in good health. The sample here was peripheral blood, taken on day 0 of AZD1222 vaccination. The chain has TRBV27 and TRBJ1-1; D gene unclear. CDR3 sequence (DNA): TGTGCCAGCAGTTTATCGTTATTGGTGAACACTGAAGCTTTCTTT. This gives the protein CASSLSLLVNTEAFF.